In its sample, the clone carrying this TCR beta chain was seen many times. Its specificity is unknown. The data were taken from a study of breast tumors, draining lymph nodes, adjacent tissues. CDR1 is SGHRS, CDR2 YFSETQ, per germline. The CDR3 runs 15 residues. The germline V and J ends were trimmed by 4 bases and 8 bases, with 18 bases remaining between them. Broader study findings: Luminal-like breast cancer showed significantly greater tumor-nontumor repertoire similarity than basal-like breast cancer did. Most tumor T cells seemingly derive from lymph node, then expand in tumor. That most tumor T cells come from lymph nodes remained unproven. Tumor repertoires ranked between lymph nodes and nontumor tissue in diversity, with V and J gene preferences.

Axillary draining lymph nodes of breast cancer patients supplied the node samples. TCRdb reanalysed the multiplex PCR reads using MiXCR and keeps one entry per CDR3 protein. The data hold hundreds of thousands of distinct CDR3 sequences, with roughly 32% observed a single time. This TCR derives from a female donor with breast cancer. Some clones in this sample may be carry-over from other donors' samples. The sample consisted of axillary lymph node tissue. The chain uses TRBV5-1 and TRBJ1-4; possibly TRBD1 for D (5 bases). CDR3 bases: TGCGCCAGCAGCCCAGCGGGGGGGTTCTTCGAAAAACTGTTTTTT. It codes for CASSPAGGFFEKLFF.